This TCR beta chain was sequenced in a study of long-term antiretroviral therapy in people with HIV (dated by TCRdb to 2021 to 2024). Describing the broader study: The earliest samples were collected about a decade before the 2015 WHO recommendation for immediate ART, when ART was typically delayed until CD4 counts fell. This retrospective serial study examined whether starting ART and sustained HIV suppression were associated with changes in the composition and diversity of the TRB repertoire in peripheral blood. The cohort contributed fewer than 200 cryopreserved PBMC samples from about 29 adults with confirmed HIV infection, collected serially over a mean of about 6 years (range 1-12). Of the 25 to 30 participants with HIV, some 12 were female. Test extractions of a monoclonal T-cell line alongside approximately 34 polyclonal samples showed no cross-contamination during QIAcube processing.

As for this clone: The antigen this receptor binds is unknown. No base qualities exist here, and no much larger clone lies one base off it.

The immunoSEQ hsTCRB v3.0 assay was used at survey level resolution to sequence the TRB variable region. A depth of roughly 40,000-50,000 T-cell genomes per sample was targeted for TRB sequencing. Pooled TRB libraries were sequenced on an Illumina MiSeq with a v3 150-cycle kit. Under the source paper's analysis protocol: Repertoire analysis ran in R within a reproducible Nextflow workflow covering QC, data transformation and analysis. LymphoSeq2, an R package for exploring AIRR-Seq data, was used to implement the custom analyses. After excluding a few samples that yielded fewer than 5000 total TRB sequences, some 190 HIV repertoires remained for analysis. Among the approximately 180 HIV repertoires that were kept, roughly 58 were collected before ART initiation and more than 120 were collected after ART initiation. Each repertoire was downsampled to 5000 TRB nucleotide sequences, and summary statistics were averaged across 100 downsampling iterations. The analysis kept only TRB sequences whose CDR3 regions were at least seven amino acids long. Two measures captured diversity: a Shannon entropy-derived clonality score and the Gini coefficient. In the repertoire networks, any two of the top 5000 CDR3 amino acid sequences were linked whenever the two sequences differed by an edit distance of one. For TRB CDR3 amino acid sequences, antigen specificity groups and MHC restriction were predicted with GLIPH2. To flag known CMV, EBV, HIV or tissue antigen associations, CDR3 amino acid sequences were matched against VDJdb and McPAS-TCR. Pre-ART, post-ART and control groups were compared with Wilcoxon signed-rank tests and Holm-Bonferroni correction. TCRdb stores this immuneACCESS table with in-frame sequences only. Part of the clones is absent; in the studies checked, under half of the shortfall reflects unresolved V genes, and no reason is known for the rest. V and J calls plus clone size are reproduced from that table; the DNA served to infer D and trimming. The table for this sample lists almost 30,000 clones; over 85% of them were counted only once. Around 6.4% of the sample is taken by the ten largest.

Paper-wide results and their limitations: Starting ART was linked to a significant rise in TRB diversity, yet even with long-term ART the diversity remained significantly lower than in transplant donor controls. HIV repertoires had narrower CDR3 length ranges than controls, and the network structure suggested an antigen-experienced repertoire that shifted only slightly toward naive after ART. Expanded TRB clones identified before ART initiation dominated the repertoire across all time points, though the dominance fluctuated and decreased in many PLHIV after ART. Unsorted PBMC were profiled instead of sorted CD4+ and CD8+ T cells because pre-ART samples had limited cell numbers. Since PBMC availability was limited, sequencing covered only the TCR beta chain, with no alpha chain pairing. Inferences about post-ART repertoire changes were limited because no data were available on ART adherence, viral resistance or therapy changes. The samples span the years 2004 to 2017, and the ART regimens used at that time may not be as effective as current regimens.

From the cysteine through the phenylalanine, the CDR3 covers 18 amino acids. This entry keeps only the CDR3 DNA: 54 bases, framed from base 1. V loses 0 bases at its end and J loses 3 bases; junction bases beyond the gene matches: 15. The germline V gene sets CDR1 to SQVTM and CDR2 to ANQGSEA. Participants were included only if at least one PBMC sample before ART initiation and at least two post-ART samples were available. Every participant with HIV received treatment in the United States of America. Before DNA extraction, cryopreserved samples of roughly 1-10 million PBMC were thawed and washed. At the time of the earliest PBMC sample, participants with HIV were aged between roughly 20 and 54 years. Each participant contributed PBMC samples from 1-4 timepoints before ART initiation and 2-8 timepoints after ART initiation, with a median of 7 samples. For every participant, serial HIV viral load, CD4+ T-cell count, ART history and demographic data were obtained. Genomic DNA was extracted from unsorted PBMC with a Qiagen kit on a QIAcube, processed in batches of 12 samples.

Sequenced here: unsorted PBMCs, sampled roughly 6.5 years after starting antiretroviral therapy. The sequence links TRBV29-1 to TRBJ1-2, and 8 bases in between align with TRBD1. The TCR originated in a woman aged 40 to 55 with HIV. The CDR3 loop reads CSVEDRGRGQEFHYGYTF. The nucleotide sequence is TGCAGCGTTGAAGATCGTGGGCGGGGACAGGAGTTCCACTATGGCTACACCTTC.